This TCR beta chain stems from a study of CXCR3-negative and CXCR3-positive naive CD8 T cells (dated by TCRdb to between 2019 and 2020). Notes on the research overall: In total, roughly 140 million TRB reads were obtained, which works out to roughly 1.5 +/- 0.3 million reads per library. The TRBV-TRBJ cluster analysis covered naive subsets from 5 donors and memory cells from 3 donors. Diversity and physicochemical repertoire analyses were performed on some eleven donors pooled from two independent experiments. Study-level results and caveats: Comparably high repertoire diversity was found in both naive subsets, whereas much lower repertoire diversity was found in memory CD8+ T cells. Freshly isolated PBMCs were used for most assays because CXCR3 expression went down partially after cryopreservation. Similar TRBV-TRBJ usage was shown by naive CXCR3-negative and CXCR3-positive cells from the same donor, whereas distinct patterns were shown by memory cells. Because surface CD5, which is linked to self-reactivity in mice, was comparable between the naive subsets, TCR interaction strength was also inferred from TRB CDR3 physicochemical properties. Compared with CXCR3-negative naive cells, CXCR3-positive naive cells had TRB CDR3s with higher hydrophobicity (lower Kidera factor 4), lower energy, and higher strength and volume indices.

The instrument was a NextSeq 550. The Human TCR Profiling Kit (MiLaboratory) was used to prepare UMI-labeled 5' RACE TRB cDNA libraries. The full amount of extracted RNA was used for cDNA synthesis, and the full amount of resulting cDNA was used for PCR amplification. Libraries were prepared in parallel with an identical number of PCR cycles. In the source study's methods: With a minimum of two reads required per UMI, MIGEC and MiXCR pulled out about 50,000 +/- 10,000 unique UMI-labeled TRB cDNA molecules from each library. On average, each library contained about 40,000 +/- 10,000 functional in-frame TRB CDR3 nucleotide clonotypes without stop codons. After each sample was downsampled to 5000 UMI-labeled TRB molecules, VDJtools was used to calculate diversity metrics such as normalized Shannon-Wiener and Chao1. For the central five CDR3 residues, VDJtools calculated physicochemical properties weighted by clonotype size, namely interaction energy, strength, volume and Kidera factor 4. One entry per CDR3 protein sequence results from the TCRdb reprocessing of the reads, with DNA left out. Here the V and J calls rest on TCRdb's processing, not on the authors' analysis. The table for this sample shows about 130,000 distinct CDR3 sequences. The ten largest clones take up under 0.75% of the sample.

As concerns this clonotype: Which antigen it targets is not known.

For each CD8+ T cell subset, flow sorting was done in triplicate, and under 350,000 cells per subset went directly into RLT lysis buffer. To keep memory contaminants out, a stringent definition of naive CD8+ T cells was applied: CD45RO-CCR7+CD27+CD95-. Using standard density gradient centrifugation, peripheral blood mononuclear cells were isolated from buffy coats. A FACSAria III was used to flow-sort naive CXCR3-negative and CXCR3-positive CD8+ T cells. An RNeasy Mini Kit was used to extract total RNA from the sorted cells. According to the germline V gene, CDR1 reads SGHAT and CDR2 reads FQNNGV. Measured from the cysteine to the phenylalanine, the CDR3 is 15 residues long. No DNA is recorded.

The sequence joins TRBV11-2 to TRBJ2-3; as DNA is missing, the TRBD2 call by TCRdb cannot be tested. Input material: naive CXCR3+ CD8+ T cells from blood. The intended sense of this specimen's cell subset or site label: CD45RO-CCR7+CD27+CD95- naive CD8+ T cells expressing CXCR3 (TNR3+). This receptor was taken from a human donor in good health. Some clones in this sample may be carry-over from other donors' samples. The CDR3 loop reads CASSLGIAGTDTQYF.